A single sample gave rise to the 20 T cell receptor beta chains below, sequenced in a study of lymphopenia after photon versus proton radiotherapy. TCRdb's copy holds only in-frame clones and misses some; the assay was immunoSEQ multiplex PCR. The table includes roughly 61,000 clones, around 90% detected once. The sequenced sample was peripheral blood, obtained from a patient treated with proton-based radiotherapy. Source of these receptors: an elderly man with esophageal cancer.

J is TRBJ2-5 and V is TRBV13, with 8 positions matching TRBD2. The germline V gene encodes CDR1 PRHDT and CDR2 FYEKMQ (reference sequence). CDR3 size: 15 residues. V shed 3 bases and J 2 bases; nucleotides not matched to a gene: 5. DNA for the CDR3: TGTGCCAGCAGCTTCTTGGCGGGGGGACAAGAGACCCAGTACTTC. Protein sequence: CASSFLAGGQETQYF. The whole variable domain, remainder taken from reference TRBV13 and TRBJ2-5, is AAGVIQSPRHLIKEKRETATLKCYPIPRHDTVYWYQQGPGQDPQFLISFYEKMQSDKGSIPDRFSAQQFSDYHSELNMSSLELGDSALYFCASSFLAGGQETQYFGPGTRLLVL.

This clone was seen ten or more times. V and J are TRBV29-1 and TRBJ2-2; maybe TRBD1 (5 bases). CDR1 is SQVTM and CDR2 is ANQGSEA in the germline V gene. V gave up 4 bases and J gave up 0 bases, with 9 bases separating them. This CDR3 has 14 residues. The CDR3 sequence: CSVVGRANTGELFF. CDR3 bases: TGCAGCGTTGTAGGCAGGGCGAACACCGGGGAGCTGTTTTTT.

The chain links TRBV18 to TRBJ2-7; D remains ambiguous. V was cut by 4 bases and J by 4 bases, with 11 bases left in between. The CDR3 sequence is 13 residues long. The V gene's germline CDR1 is KGHSH and CDR2 LQKENI. The CDR3 region has the DNA TGTGCCAGCTCACACGGACGAGAGTACGAGCAGTACTTC. It specifies CASSHGREYEQYF.

This clone appeared a single time. V gene TRBV5-4 combines with J gene TRBJ2-2; TRBD1 matches at 10 bases. CDR3 size: 16 residues. CDR1 and CDR2 from the germline V gene are SGHNT and YYREEE (reference sequence). With 0 bases clipped from V and 5 bases from J, the junction kept 4 bases outside the gene matches. This CDR3 is CASSLGLDRGTGELFF. The CDR3 region has the DNA TGTGCCAGCAGCTTGGGACTGGACAGGGGGACCGGGGAGCTGTTTTTT.

This sequence joins TRBV10-2 and TRBJ2-3; 14 nucleotides line up with TRBD2. The germline gives CDR1 WSHSY, CDR2 SAAADI. The trim removed 8 bases at V and 6 bases at J, leaving 7 bases unmatched. The CDR3 is made up of 15 amino acids. The CDR3 region has the DNA TGCGCCAGCCGCGACTGGACTAGCGGGGGGGATACGCAGTATTTT. It yields the protein CASRDWTSGGDTQYF.

This clone was counted once. This chain uses TRBV6-5 with TRBJ1-1; D unresolved. Germline CDR1 reads MNHEY; CDR2 reads SVGAGI. The CDR3 contains 15 residues. V lost 0 bases, J lost 0 bases, and 8 bases lay in between. CDR3 amino acids: CASSYSGHMNTEAFF. CDR3 in DNA: TGTGCCAGCAGTTACTCAGGGCACATGAACACTGAAGCTTTCTTT.

The table lists this clone with a count of one. This sequence joins TRBV5-1 and TRBJ2-7, with 9 bases matching TRBD1. The ends lost 2 bases at V and 0 bases at J; junction bases unmatched: 12. The CDR3 consists of 18 residues. Germline V CDR1 and CDR2: SGHRS, YFSETQ. The CDR3 spells CASSFVAPGTGPSYEQYF. The CDR3 DNA is TGCGCCAGCAGCTTCGTAGCCCCCGGGACAGGGCCCTCCTACGAGCAGTACTTC. Combining the CDR3 with reference TRBV5-1 and TRBJ2-7 gives the whole variable domain KAGVTQTPRYLIKTRGQQVTLSCSPISGHRSVSWYQQTPGQGLQFLFEYFSETQRNKGNFPGRFSGRQFSNSRSEMNVSTLELGDSALYLCASSFVAPGTGPSYEQYFGPGTRLTVT.

The chain has TRBV5-8 and TRBJ2-2, with D perhaps matching TRBD1 (6 bases). V lost 4 bases to trimming and J lost 4 bases, with 11 bases between them. Germline V gene data show CDR1 as SGHTS and CDR2 as YDEGEE. This CDR3 spans 14 amino acids. The DNA for the CDR3 is TGTGCCAGCAGCGCCAGGGGAGTCACCGGGGAGCTGTTTTTT. Translation: CASSARGVTGELFF.

V usage is TRBV28 and J usage is TRBJ1-5, with 9 positions matching TRBD1. The CDR3 consists of 16 residues. V was clipped by 2 bases and J by 5 bases; unmatched bases: 7. The germline CDR1 and CDR2 sequences are MDHEN and SYDVKM. The CDR3 reads CASSLTGGRVDQPQHF. The DNA of the CDR3 is TGTGCCAGCAGTTTAACAGGGGGCCGGGTCGATCAGCCCCAGCATTTT.

This chain links TRBV14 with TRBJ2-7, with D perhaps TRBD2 (7 bases). Germline V lookup: CDR1 SGHDN, CDR2 FVKESK. This CDR3 is 15 amino acids long. Trimming left V 7 bases short and J 2 bases short, with 18 bases between. The CDR3 sequence is CASTPHRGATYEQYF. CDR3 nucleotides: TGTGCCAGCACCCCTCACCGGGGGGCCACCTACGAGCAGTACTTC.

The chain couples TRBV19 to TRBJ2-1; D uncertain. Germline V gives CDR1 LNHDA, CDR2 SQIVND (reference sequence). V shed 6 bases and J shed 8 bases, with 11 bases lying between them. CDR3 length: 12 residues. The CDR3: CASRNPAYEQFF. CDR3 nucleotide sequence: TGTGCCAGTAGAAATCCTGCATATGAGCAGTTCTTC.

The V and J genes are TRBV13 and TRBJ2-1; 13 bases fit TRBD2. Germline V gene sequence: CDR1 PRHDT, CDR2 FYEKMQ (reference sequence). This CDR3 has 16 residues. The junction had 9 bases not matched to a gene; V was cut back by 5 bases and J by 8 bases. As DNA, the CDR3 is TGTGCCAGCAGCCCCCTTGGGACTAGCGGGAAGGATGAGCAGTTCTTC. This translates into CASSPLGTSGKDEQFF.

V and J are TRBV5-4 and TRBJ2-4, with 10 positions matching TRBD2. The ends lost 2 bases at V and 2 bases at J; junction bases unmatched: 10. The CDR3 has 18 residues. CDR1 and CDR2 from the germline V gene are SGHNT and YYREEE (reference sequence). The CDR3 bases are TGTGCCAGCAGCTTCAGGCCTAGCGGGAGTCGGTCCAAAAACATTCAGTACTTC. Protein product: CASSFRPSGSRSKNIQYF.

The chain couples TRBV7-2 to TRBJ1-5, with D unclear. Germline V CDR1 and CDR2: SGHTA, FQGNSA. This CDR3 is built from 14 residues. The V end was cut by 1 base, the J end by 6 bases, with 10 bases between. The DNA for the CDR3 is TGTGCCAGCAGCTTAGTTCGGGGAGGTCAGCCCCAGCATTTT. Translated: CASSLVRGGQPQHF. Combining the CDR3 with reference TRBV7-2 and TRBJ1-5 gives the whole variable domain GAGVSQSPSNKVTEKGKDVELRCDPISGHTALYWYRQSLGQGLEFLIYFQGNSAPDKSGLPSDRFSAERTGGSVSTLTIQRTQQEDSAVYLCASSLVRGGQPQHFGDGTRLSIL.

This clone counts as medium-sized. The V and J genes are TRBV19 and TRBJ1-5; D remains unclear. CDR1 and CDR2 from the germline V gene are LNHDA and SQIVND (reference sequence). V was cut by 3 bases and J by 2 bases, with 11 bases left in between. The CDR3 spans 15 residues. The CDR3 region has the DNA TGTGCCAGTAGTATCGTGGGTAAAGGCAATCAGCCCCAGCATTTT. Translation: CASSIVGKGNQPQHF.

The V and J genes are TRBV9 and TRBJ2-7, with 7 nucleotides matching TRBD1. V was clipped by 4 bases and J by 2 bases; unmatched bases: 9. There are 15 residues in the CDR3. Germline V lookup: CDR1 SGDLS, CDR2 YYNGEE. The CDR3 spells CASSSRTGSTYEQYF. CDR3 nucleotide sequence: TGTGCCAGCAGCTCCAGGACAGGCTCAACCTACGAGCAGTACTTC.

The chain carries TRBV5-1 and TRBJ1-2; 9 bases are a match to TRBD1. Germline V CDR1 and CDR2: SGHRS, YFSETQ. The CDR3 length is 15 residues. J gave up 4 bases and V 2 bases, and 6 bases lay outside the gene matches. CDR3 in DNA: TGCGCCAGCAGCTTCCAACAGGGGGCCCGCTATGGCTACACCTTC. Translating it yields CASSFQQGARYGYTF.

The rearrangement links TRBV6-5 to TRBJ1-2, with D possibly matching TRBD1 (5 bases). CDR3 length: 13 amino acids. Germline assignment: CDR1 MNHEY and CDR2 SVGAGI. V lost 4 bases to trimming and J lost 7 bases, with 13 bases between them. This CDR3 is CASSSRPGGGYTF. The CDR3 DNA follows: TGTGCCAGCAGTTCTCGCCCGGGGGGTGGCTACACCTTC.

This sequence joins TRBV11-2 and TRBJ1-4; no definite D call. The V end was cut by 2 bases, the J end by 2 bases, with 6 bases between. CDR3 length equals 14 residues. From germline, CDR1 is SGHAT and CDR2 FQNNGV. The CDR3 loop reads CASSLQLTNEKLFF. The CDR3 region has the DNA TGTGCCAGCAGCTTACAGCTTACTAATGAAAAACTGTTTTTT.

The gene calls are TRBV30 and TRBJ2-7; 8 positions match TRBD1. Trimming removed 2 bases from V and 0 bases from J; junction bases left unmatched: 15. The CDR3 has 18 residues. Germline CDR1 GTSNPN, CDR2 SVGIG (reference sequence). The CDR3 region is CAWSPGTGVADLSYEQYF. The CDR3 nucleotides read TGTGCCTGGAGTCCTGGGACAGGTGTAGCGGATCTCTCCTACGAGCAGTACTTC.